Shown below are 10 T cell receptor beta chains from a single sample sequenced in a study of T cell responses to AZD1222 COVID-19 vaccine. Some clones are missing from TCRdb's copy, which holds only in-frame ones; the method was immunoSEQ multiplex PCR. The data contain about 110,000 clones, roughly 87% of them singletons. This specimen consisted of peripheral blood, obtained on day 0 of MenACWY control vaccination. These receptor sequences come from an adult in good health.

V and J are TRBV5-6 and TRBJ2-1, with TRBD1 matching 9 bases. CDR3 length: 16 residues. CDR1 is SGHDT and CDR2 is YYEEEE in the germline V gene. J gave up 3 bases and V 1 base, and 5 bases lay outside the gene matches. As DNA, the CDR3 is TGTGCCAGCAGCTTGTGGGGGACAGGGAGCTACAATGAGCAGTTCTTC. Translating gives CASSLWGTGSYNEQFF.

The J gene is TRBJ1-6, the V gene TRBV10-2; D perhaps matches TRBD1 (5 bases). Looked up from germline, CDR1 is WSHSY and CDR2 is SAAADI. The length of the CDR3 is 15 residues. Trimming removed 7 bases from V and 8 bases from J, with 18 bases in between. CDR3 bases: TGCGCCAGCACCCCGGGGATGGGGGGGGATTCACCCCTCCACTTT. Protein: CASTPGMGGDSPLHF.

The genes are TRBV6-1 and TRBJ1-5, with D unresolved. CDR1 and CDR2 (germline): MNHNS, SASEGT. This CDR3 has 13 amino acids. V lost 1 base and J lost 5, with 6 bases in between. The CDR3 region has the DNA TGTGCCAGCAGTGAAGGACAAGATCAGCCCCAGCATTTT. This codes for CASSEGQDQPQHF.

The chain uses TRBV18 and TRBJ2-5; D uncertain. Looked up from germline, CDR1 is KGHSH and CDR2 is LQKENI. CDR3 length equals 12 residues. V was pared by 3 bases and J by 7 bases, with 9 bases between. The CDR3 spells CASSPPEGTQYF. DNA for the CDR3: TGTGCCAGCTCACCCCCCGAAGGGACCCAGTACTTC.

This clone was counted a few times. The chain employs TRBV12-1 and TRBJ1-1. TRBV12-1 is a known pseudogene. The CDR3 consists of 13 residues. This CDR3 is CASSSRDNTEAFF. The CDR3 DNA follows: TGTGCCAGCAGCTCCCGGGACAACACTGAAGCTTTCTTT.

The chain couples TRBV7-2 to TRBJ2-2; the D is unclear. Per the germline V gene, CDR1 is SGHTA and CDR2 is FQGNSA. CDR3 size: 18 residues. V dropped 0 bases and J dropped 5 bases, with 19 bases sitting between them. The chain's CDR3 is CASSLAWRSSKSTGELFF. In nucleotides, the CDR3 is TGTGCCAGCAGCTTAGCTTGGCGGTCATCGAAGTCGACCGGGGAGCTGTTTTTT.

The chain couples TRBV5-6 to TRBJ2-2; possible D gene TRBD1, 5 bases. V was cut by 3 bases and J by 5 bases, with 5 bases left in between. The length of the CDR3 is 12 residues. Per the germline V gene, CDR1 is SGHDT and CDR2 is YYEEEE. The CDR3 reads CASSSGTGELFF. The CDR3 DNA follows: TGTGCCAGCAGCTCAGGGACCGGGGAGCTGTTTTTT.

The genes are TRBV5-1 and TRBJ2-2; TRBD2 agrees at 7 bases. This CDR3 has 15 amino acids. CDR1 and CDR2 from the germline V gene are SGHRS and YFSETQ. The V gene end was trimmed by 3 bases and the J gene end by 3 bases; junction bases not matched to a gene: 5. In DNA form, the CDR3 reads TGCGCCAGCAGCTACCGACTAGCCGACACCGGGGAGCTGTTTTTT. Amino acid sequence: CASSYRLADTGELFF. The variable domain in full, with the rest retrieved from reference TRBV5-1 and TRBJ2-2, is KAGVTQTPRYLIKTRGQQVTLSCSPISGHRSVSWYQQTPGQGLQFLFEYFSETQRNKGNFPGRFSGRQFSNSRSEMNVSTLELGDSALYLCASSYRLADTGELFFGEGSRLTVL.

The genes are TRBV28 and TRBJ2-7, with D hard to call. With 3 bases removed from V and 5 bases from J, the gap between germline ends came to 11 bases. Germline loops: CDR1 MDHEN, CDR2 SYDVKM. CDR3 length: 13 amino acids. The CDR3 protein is CASSFPTVNEQYF. In DNA form, the CDR3 reads TGTGCCAGCAGTTTCCCGACGGTGAACGAGCAGTACTTC. Complete variable domain (other parts from reference TRBV28 and TRBJ2-7): DVKVTQSSRYLVKRTGEKVFLECVQDMDHENMFWYRQDPGLGLRLIYFSYDVKMKEKGDIPEGYSVSREKKERFSLILESASTNQTSMYLCASSFPTVNEQYFGPGTRLTVT.

The CDR3 loop is CSVGTGPEQYF. Here the CDR3 DNA reads TGCAGCGTCGGGACAGGTCCCGAGCAGTACTTC. V is TRBV29-1 and J is TRBJ2-7, with 8 positions matching TRBD1. The CDR3 is 11 residues long. Germline CDR1 and CDR2: SQVTM and ANQGSEA. Trimming took 6 bases from V and 6 from J; bases not matched to a gene: 4.